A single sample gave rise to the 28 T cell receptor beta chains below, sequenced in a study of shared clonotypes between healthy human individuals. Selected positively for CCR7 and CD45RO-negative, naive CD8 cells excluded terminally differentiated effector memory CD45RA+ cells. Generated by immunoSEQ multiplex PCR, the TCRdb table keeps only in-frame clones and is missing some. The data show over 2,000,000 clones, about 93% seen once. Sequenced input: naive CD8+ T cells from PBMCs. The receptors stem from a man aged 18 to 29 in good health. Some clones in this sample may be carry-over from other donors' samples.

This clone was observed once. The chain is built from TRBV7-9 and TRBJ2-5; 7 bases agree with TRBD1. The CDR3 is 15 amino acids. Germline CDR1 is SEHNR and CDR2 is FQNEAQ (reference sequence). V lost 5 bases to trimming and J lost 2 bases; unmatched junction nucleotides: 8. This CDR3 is CASSPRQGPQETQYF. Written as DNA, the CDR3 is TGTGCCAGCAGCCCCCGACAGGGTCCACAAGAGACCCAGTACTTC.

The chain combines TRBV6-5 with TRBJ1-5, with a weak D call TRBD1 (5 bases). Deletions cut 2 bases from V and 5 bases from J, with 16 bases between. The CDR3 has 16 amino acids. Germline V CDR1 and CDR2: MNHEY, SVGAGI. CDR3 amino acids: CASSYQGVGIHQPQHF. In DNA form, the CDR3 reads TGTGCCAGCAGTTACCAAGGGGTGGGAATCCATCAGCCCCAGCATTTT.

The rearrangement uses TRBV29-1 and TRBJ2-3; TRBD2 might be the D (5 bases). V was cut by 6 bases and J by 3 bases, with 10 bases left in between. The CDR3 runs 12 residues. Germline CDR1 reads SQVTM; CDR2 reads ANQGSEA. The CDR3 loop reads CSVHGETDTQYF. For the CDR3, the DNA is TGCAGCGTACACGGGGAGACAGATACGCAGTATTTT.

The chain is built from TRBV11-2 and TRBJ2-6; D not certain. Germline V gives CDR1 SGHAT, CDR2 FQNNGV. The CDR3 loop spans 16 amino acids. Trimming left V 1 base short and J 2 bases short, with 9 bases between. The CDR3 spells CASSLASEPGANVLTF. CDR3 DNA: TGTGCCAGCAGCTTAGCGTCAGAGCCTGGGGCCAACGTCCTGACTTTC.

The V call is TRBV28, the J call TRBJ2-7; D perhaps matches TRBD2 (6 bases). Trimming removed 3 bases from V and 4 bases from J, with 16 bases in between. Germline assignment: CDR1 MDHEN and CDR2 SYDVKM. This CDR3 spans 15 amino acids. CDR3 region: CASSFPPGAGYEQYF. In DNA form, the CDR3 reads TGTGCCAGCAGTTTCCCTCCGGGAGCTGGGTACGAGCAGTACTTC.

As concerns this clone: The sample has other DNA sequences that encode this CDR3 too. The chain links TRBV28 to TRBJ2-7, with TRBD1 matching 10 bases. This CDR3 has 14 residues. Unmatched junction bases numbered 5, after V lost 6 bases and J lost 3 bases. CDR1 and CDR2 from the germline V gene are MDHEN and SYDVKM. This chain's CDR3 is CASSSGTGDYEQYF. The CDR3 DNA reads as TGTGCCAGCAGCTCCGGGACAGGGGACTACGAGCAGTACTTC.

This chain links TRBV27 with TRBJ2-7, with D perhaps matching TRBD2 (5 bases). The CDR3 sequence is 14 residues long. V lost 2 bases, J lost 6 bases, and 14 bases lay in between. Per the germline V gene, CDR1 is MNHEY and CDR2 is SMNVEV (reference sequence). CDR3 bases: TGTGCCAGCAGTTTACGGGCTAGTACTAGCGAGCAGTACTTC. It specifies CASSLRASTSEQYF.

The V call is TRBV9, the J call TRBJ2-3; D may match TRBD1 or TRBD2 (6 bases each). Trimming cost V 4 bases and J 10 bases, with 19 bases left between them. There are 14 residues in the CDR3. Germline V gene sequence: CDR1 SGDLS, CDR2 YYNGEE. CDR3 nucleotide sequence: TGTGCCAGCAGCCCCTATCAAGGGGGGCCTTCGCAGTATTTT. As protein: CASSPYQGGPSQYF.

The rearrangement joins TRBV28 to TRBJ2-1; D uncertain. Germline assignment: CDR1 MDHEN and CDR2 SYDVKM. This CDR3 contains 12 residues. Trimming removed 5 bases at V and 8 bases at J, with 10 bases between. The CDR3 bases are TGTGCCAGCAGTCCTCGTAGCCATGAGCAGTTCTTC. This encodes CASSPRSHEQFF.

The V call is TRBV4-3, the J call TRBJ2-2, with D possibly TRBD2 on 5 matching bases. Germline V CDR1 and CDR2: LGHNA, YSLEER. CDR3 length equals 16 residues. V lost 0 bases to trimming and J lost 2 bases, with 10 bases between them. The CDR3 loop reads CASSQDLATNTGELFF. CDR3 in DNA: TGCGCCAGCAGCCAAGATCTAGCTACCAACACCGGGGAGCTGTTTTTT.

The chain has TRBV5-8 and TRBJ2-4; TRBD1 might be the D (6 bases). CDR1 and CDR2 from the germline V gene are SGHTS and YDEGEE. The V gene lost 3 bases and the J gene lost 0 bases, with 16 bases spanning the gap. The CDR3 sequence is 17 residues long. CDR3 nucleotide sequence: TGTGCCAGCAGCTGGACAGCTACCCTACTAGCCAAAAACATTCAGTACTTC. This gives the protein CASSWTATLLAKNIQYF. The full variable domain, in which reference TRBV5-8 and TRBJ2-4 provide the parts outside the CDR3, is EAGVTQSPTHLIKTRGQQATLRCSPISGHTSVYWYQQALGLGLQFLLWYDEGEERNRGNFPPRFSGRQFPNYSSELNVNALELEDSALYLCASSWTATLLAKNIQYFGAGTRLSVL.

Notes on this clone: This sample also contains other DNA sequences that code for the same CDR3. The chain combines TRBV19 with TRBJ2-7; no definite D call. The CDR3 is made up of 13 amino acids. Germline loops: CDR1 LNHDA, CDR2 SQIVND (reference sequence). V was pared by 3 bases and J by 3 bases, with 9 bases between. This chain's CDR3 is CASSMGGNYEQYF. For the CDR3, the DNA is TGTGCCAGTAGTATGGGTGGGAACTACGAGCAGTACTTC.

The CDR3 coding sequence is TGTGCCAGCAGCCCCCTAGGGCTCGAGCGGGAGCTGTTTTTT. As protein: CASSPLGLERELFF. V and J are TRBV9 and TRBJ2-2, with D hard to call. Germline CDR1 reads SGDLS; CDR2 reads YYNGEE. The CDR3 extends over 14 amino acids. The germline V and J ends were trimmed by 4 bases and 9 bases, with 16 bases remaining between them.

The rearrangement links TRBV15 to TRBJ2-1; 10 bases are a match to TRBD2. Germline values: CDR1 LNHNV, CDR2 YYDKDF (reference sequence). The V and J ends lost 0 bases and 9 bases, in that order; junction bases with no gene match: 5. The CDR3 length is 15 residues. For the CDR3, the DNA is TGTGCCACCAGCAGAGACCGGGCTAGCGGGGGTGAGCAGTTCTTC. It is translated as CATSRDRASGGEQFF.

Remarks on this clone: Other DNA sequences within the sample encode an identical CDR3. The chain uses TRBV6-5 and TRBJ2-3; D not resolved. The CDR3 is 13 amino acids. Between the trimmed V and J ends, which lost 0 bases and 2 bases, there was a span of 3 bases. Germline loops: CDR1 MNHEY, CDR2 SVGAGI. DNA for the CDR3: TGTGCCAGCAGTTACTCGTTCACAGATACGCAGTATTTT. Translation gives CASSYSFTDTQYF.

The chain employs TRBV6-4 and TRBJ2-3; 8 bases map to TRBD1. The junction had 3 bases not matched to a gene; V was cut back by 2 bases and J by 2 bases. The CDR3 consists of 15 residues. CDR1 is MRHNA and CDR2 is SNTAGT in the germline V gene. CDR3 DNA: TGTGCCAGCAGTGACCGGGACAGGCCCACAGATACGCAGTATTTT. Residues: CASSDRDRPTDTQYF.

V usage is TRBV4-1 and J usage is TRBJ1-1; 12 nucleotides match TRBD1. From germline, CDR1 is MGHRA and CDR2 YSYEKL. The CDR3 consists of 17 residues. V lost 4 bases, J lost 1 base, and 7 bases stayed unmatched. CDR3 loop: CASSRRDRGLANTEAFF. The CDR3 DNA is TGCGCCAGCAGCCGAAGGGACAGGGGGCTCGCGAACACTGAAGCTTTCTTT.

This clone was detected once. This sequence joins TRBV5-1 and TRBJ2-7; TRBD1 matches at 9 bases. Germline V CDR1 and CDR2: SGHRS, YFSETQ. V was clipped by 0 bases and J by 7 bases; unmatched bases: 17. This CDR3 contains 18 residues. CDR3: CASSLAGDRERSSGEQYF. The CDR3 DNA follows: TGCGCCAGCAGCTTGGCGGGGGACAGGGAGAGATCTAGTGGTGAGCAGTACTTC.

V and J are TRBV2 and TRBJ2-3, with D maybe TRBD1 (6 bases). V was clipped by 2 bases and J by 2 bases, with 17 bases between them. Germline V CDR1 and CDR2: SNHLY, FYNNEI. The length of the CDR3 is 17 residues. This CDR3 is CASSERIGTPATDTQYF. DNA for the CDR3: TGTGCCAGCAGTGAAAGGATCGGGACACCTGCCACAGATACGCAGTATTTT.

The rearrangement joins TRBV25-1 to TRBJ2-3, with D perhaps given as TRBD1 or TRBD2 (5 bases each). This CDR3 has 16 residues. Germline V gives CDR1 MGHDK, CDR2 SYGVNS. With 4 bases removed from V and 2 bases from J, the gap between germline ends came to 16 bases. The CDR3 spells CASSAPSGAYTDTQYF. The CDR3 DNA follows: TGTGCCAGCAGTGCCCCTTCCGGGGCCTACACAGATACGCAGTATTTT.

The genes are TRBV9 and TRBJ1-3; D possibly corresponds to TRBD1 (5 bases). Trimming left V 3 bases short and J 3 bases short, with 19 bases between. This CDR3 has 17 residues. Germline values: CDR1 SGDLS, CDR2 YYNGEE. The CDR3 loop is CASSAPNRGTGGNTIYF. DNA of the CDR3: TGTGCCAGCAGCGCCCCCAATCGGGGGACGGGTGGAAACACCATATATTTT.

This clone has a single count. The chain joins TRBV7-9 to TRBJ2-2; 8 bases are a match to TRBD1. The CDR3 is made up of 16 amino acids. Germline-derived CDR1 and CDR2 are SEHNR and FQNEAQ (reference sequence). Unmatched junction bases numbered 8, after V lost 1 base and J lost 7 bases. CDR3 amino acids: CASSLVRRQGNGELFF. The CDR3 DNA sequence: TGTGCCAGCAGCTTAGTCCGTCGACAGGGGAACGGGGAGCTGTTTTTT.

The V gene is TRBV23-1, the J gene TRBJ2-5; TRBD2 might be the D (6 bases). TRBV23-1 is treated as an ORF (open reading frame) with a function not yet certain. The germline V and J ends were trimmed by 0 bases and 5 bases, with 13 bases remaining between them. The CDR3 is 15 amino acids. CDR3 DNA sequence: TGCGCCAGCAGTCAATCTGGAGGGATCGGGGAGACCCAGTACTTC. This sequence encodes CASSQSGGIGETQYF.

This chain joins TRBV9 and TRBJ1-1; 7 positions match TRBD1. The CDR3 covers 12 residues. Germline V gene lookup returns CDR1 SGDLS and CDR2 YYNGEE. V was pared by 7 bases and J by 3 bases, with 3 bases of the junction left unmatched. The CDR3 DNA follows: TGTGCCAGCTCAACAGGGGACACTGAAGCTTTCTTT. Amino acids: CASSTGDTEAFF.

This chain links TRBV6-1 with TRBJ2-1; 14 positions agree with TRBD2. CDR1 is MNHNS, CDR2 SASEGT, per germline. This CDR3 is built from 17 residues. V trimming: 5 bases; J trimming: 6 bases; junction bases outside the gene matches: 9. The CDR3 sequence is CASSKGTSGRLGNEQFF. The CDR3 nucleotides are TGTGCCAGCAGTAAAGGGACTAGCGGGAGACTTGGCAATGAGCAGTTCTTC.

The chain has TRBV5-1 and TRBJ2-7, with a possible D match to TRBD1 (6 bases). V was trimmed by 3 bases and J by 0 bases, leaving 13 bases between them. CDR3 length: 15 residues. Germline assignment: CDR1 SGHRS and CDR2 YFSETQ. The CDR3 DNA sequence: TGCGCCAGCAGCTCGGACAGTCTGTTCTCCTACGAGCAGTACTTC. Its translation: CASSSDSLFSYEQYF.

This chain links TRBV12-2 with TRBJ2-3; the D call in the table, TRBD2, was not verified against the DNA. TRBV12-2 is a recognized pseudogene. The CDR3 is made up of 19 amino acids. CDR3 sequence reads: CASRFISQLAGGPCDTQYF. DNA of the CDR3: TGTGCAAGTCGCTTCATCTCCCAACTAGCGGGAGGGCCTTGTGATACGCAGTATTTT.

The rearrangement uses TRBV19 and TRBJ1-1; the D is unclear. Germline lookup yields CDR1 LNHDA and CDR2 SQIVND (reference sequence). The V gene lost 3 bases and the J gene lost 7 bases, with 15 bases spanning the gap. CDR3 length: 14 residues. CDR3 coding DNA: TGTGCCAGTAGTATGGGCACGGTCCAAATTGAAGCTTTCTTT. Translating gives CASSMGTVQIEAFF.